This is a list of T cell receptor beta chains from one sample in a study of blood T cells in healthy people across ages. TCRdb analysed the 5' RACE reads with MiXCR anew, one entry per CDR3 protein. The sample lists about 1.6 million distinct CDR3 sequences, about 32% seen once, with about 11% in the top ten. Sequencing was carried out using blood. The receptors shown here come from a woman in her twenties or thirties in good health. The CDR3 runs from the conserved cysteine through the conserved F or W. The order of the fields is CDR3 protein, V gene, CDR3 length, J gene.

CASSSSEGGDYYEQYF TRBV7-9 16 TRBJ2-7
CASSDPGTSQETQYF TRBV5-1 15 TRBJ2-5
CASRATPQGRGQFF TRBV28 14 TRBJ2-1
CASSRGGGREPYEQYF TRBV7-9 16 TRBJ2-7
CASSVSGAGANVLTF TRBV9 15 TRBJ2-6
CASSQEGGVPHGYTF TRBV4-2 15 TRBJ1-2
CASSIGGGRVQETQYF TRBV5-1 16 TRBJ2-5
CASSQEGLAGEETQYF TRBV4-1 16 TRBJ2-5
CASSVSRNPNEKLFF TRBV9 15 TRBJ1-4
CASSEMFRNSLFLNYGYTF TRBV6-1 19 TRBJ1-2
CASSPRGGPKAFF TRBV3-1 13 TRBJ1-1
CASSLALLAGDYEQYF TRBV7-9 16 TRBJ2-7
CASSSEHHEQYF TRBV5-6 12 TRBJ2-7
CAGSRSRWGDFTDTQYF TRBV14 17 TRBJ2-3
CSVSGAATNEKLFF TRBV29-1 14 TRBJ1-4
CSADGWDKNTGELFF TRBV20-1 15 TRBJ2-2
CASSPNRGLDEQFF TRBV14 14 TRBJ2-1
CASSGDRTNYGYTF TRBV6-1 14 TRBJ1-2
CASSLWGQLGEKLFF TRBV5-5 15 TRBJ1-4
CSAGIGGDNEAFF TRBV20-1 13 TRBJ1-1
CASSGTANNEQFF TRBV12-3/TRBV12-4 13 TRBJ2-1
CASSVRDKKYF TRBV12-3/TRBV12-4 11 TRBJ2-4
CAISEKGLSSYNEQFF TRBV10-3 16 TRBJ2-1
CAISERAGTGSNEQFF TRBV10-3 16 TRBJ2-1
CASSQSGLVGDTQYF TRBV3-1 15 TRBJ2-3
CASSYMGQGSYEQYF TRBV6-6 15 TRBJ2-7
CASSQFGQGSGETQYF TRBV5-1 16 TRBJ2-5
CASSSGFERHEQFF TRBV5-1 14 TRBJ2-1
CAWTPGVEAFF TRBV30 11 TRBJ1-1
CASSLAMARNEQFF TRBV7-9 14 TRBJ2-1
CASSPLRREGNEQFF TRBV3-1 15 TRBJ2-1
CASSPLGGQGGEKLFF TRBV13 16 TRBJ1-4
CASGGGPTQETQYF TRBV28 14 TRBJ2-5
CASSSWNRATTKAFF TRBV7-9 15 TRBJ1-1
CASSPIGWETQYF TRBV27 13 TRBJ2-5
CASTGGTGPYNEQFF TRBV27 15 TRBJ2-1
CASRPEGGGDYGYTF TRBV2 15 TRBJ1-2
CSASASGRYEQYF TRBV20-1 13 TRBJ2-7
CSARSGTSETDTQYF TRBV20-1 15 TRBJ2-3
CASSRTGTGIPADTQYF TRBV7-2 17 TRBJ2-3
CASSLLTRLNNEQFF TRBV7-9 15 TRBJ2-1
CASSEISDTQYF TRBV9 12 TRBJ2-3
CASGFGTTDTQYF TRBV12-5 13 TRBJ2-3
CASAEGGPTEAFF TRBV6-6 13 TRBJ1-1
CASSQNREKLFF TRBV4-1 12 TRBJ1-4
CASSASRSYNERFF TRBV9 14 TRBJ2-1
CASSELFGDSLLVTEAFF TRBV7-9 18 TRBJ1-1
CAIRSGVTNTEAFF TRBV10-3 14 TRBJ1-1
CSAYRPGGYTF TRBV20-1 11 TRBJ1-2
CASSQWMGPVYEQYF TRBV27 15 TRBJ2-7